This T cell receptor beta chain was captured by sequencing in a study of CD8 T cells in Susac syndrome. V shed 1 base and J 7 bases; nucleotides not matched to a gene: 5. The CDR3 runs to 14 residues. Germline CDR1 SGHVS, CDR2 FQNEAQ. CD8+ and CD4+ blood T cells underwent TCR beta sequencing. Negative isolation was applied to CD8+ and CD4+ T cells, and FACS enrichment was applied to TEMRA cells. A quantity of about 0.45 to 1 ug RNA underwent reverse transcription using random hexamers. By means of immunoSEQ multiplex PCR, TCR beta CDR3 spanning 54 Vbeta and 13 Jbeta underwent amplification. TCRdb analysed the immunoSEQ multiplex PCR reads with MiXCR anew, one entry per CDR3 protein. Counted here are 170,000 or so distinct CDR3 sequences, approximately 94% occurring once; the ten biggest clones make up roughly 0.1%.

The chain links TRBV7-8 to TRBJ1-2, with 8 bases lining up with TRBD1. This TCR was recovered from a human donor with multiple sclerosis. The sample comprised CD4+ T cells from PBMCs. The CDR3 sequence: CASSLVGQGGGYTF. The DNA for the CDR3 is TGTGCCAGCAGCTTAGTTGGACAGGGTGGTGGCTACACCTTC. The variable domain in full, completed from reference TRBV7-8 and TRBJ1-2, reads GAGVSQSPRYKVAKRGQDVALRCDPISGHVSLFWYQQALGQGPEFLTYFQNEAQLDKSGLPSDRFFAERPEGSVSTLKIQRTQQEDSAVYLCASSLVGQGGGYTFGSGTRLTVV.